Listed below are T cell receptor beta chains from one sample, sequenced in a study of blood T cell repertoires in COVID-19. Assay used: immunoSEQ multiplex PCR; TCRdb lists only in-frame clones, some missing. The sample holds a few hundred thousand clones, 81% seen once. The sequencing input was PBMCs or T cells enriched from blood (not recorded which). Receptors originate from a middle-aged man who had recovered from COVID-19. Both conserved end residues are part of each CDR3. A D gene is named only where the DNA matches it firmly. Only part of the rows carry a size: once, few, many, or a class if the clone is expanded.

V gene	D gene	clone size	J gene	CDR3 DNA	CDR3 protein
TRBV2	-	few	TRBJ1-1	TGTGCCAGCAGGGCACAGGTACACAACACTGAAGCTTTCTTT	CASRAQVHNTEAFF
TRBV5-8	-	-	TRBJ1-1	TGTGCCAGCAGGAGGAAAGAAGCTTTCTTT	CASRRKEAFF
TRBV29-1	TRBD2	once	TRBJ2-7	TGCAGCGTTGTTATCAGGCCGGGACTAGCGGGAGTATACGAGCAGTACTTC	CSVVIRPGLAGVYEQYF
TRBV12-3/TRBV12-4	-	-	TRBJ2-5	TGTGCCAGCAGTTTGAGGCCTCTCACGGCCCAGTACTTC	CASSLRPLTAQYF
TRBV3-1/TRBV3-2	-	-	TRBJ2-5	TGTGCCAGCGACCAAACAACTAGCTTCCAGGAGACCCAGTACTTC	CASDQTTSFQETQYF
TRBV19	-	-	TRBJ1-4	TGTGCCAGTAGTACCACCCGGGATGAAAAACTGTTTTTT	CASSTTRDEKLFF
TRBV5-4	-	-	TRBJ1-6	TGTGCCAGCAGCTTGCATGGGGCTGAGAGCTCACCCCTCCACTTT	CASSLHGAESSPLHF
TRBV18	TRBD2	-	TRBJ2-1	TGTGCCAGCTCACCTGCTTGGGGGAGGGACCCGAGCTCCTACAATGAGCAGTTCTTC	CASSPAWGRDPSSYNEQFF
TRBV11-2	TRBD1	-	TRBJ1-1	TGTGCCAGCAGCCAACCCTCGACAGGGAGCACTGAAGCTTTCTTT	CASSQPSTGSTEAFF
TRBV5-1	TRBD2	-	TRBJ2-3	TGCGCCAGCAGCTACGGACTAGCGGGAGATACGCAGTATTTT	CASSYGLAGDTQYF
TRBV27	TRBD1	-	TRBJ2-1	TGTGCCAGCAGGCCGGACAGGGAATCATCCTACAATGAGCAGTTCTTC	CASRPDRESSYNEQFF
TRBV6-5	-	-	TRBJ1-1	TGTGCCAGCAATCCCATGGGGTGGCGGGGCACTGAAGCTTTCTTT	CASNPMGWRGTEAFF
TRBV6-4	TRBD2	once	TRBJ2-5	TGTGCCAGCAGTGACTCGTTGCGGGGGGGTGAGACCCAGTACTTC	CASSDSLRGGETQYF
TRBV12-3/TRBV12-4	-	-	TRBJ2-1	TGTGCCAGCAGCCCCTTTCACAATGAGCAGTTCTTC	CASSPFHNEQFF
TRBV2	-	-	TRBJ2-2	TGTGCCAGCCGAAGCAACGTGGCCGGGGAGCTGTTTTTT	CASRSNVAGELFF
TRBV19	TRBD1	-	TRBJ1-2	TGTGCCAGTAGTTCCTTGACAGGGGCTAACTATGGCTACACCTTC	CASSSLTGANYGYTF
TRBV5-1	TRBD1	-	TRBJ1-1	TGCGCCAGCTTCGCGGGACAGGGAGGTCGCACTGAAGCTTTCTTT	CASFAGQGGRTEAFF
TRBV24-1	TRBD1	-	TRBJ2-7	TGTGCCACCAGTGACGGGACAGGTCTCTCCTACGAGCAGTACTTC	CATSDGTGLSYEQYF
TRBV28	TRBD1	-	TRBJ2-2	TGTGCCAGCAGTTCGGGACAGGGTAACACCGGGGAGCTGTTTTTT	CASSSGQGNTGELFF
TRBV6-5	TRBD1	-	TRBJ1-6	TGTGCCACACGTTTTTTTAACAGGGGAACACCCCTCCACTTT	CATRFFNRGTPLHF
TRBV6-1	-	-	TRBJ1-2	TGTGCCAGCAGTGAAGGACAACGCTATGGCTACACCTTC	CASSEGQRYGYTF
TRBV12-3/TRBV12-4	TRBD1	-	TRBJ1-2	TGTGCCAGCAGACCTGACAGGGGATATGGCTACACCTTC	CASRPDRGYGYTF
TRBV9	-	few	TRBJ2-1	TGTGCCAGCAGCGCCTCTAGCGACTCAGGTGAGCAGTTCTTC	CASSASSDSGEQFF
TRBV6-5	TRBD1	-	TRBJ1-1	TGTGCCAGCAGGGACAGGTACCGATCGACTGAAGCTTTCTTT	CASRDRYRSTEAFF
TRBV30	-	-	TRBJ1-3	TGTGCCCGCGGGGGGCTGAGCTTTGGGGCTGGAAACACCATATATTTT	CARGGLSFGAGNTIYF
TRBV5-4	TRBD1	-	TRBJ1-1	TGTGCCAGCAGCTTTTGGGGGCAGGGGGTAGCTTTCTTT	CASSFWGQGVAFF
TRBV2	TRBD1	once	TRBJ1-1	TGTGCCAGCAGTTTAAGACAGGGGGCCTTGAACACTGAAGCTTTCTTT	CASSLRQGALNTEAFF
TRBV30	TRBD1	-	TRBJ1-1	TGTGCCTGGAGCCTGACAGGGTGGAGTGACACTGAAGCTTTCTTT	CAWSLTGWSDTEAFF
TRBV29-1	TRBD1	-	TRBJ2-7	TGCAGCGTTGAAACAGGGGTCTACGAGCAGTACTTC	CSVETGVYEQYF
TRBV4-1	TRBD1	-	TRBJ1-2	TGCGCCAGCAGCCAACCGCGGGACAGGGCGCACTATGGCTACACCTTC	CASSQPRDRAHYGYTF
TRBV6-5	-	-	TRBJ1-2	TGTGCCAGCAGTACGATACAGGGAAAAGGCTACACCTTC	CASSTIQGKGYTF
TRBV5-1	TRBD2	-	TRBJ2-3	TGCGCCAGCAGCGTGCTGGGCGCTCGGCGGGGGGGCACAGATACGCAGTATTTT	CASSVLGARRGGTDTQYF
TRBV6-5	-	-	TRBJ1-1	TGTGCCAGCAGTCGCTCCCAGGGGTACACTGAAGCTTTCTTT	CASSRSQGYTEAFF
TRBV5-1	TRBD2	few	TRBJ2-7	TGCGCCAGCAGCTCGACTAGCGGGAGTGTCGAGCAGTACTTC	CASSSTSGSVEQYF
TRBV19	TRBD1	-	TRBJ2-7	TGTGCCAGGACAAACCGTACAGGGGCCGAGCAGTACTTC	CARTNRTGAEQYF
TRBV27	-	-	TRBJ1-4	TGTGCCAGCAGCCCTCGTCGGAGTGCAACTAATGAAAAACTGTTTTTT	CASSPRRSATNEKLFF
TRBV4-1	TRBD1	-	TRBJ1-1	TGCGCCAGCAGCCAAACCCCGGGACAGGGCATTGAAACCTGCTTT	CASSQTPGQGIETCF
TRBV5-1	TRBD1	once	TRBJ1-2	TGCGCCAGCAGCCCGGACAGGGAGGTCTATGGCTACACCTTC	CASSPDREVYGYTF
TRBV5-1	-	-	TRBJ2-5	TGCGCCAGCAGCCGGACACTCCAAGAGACCCAGTACTTC	CASSRTLQETQYF
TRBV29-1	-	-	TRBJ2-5	TGCAGCGTTGATGGAGCGGTAGAGACCCAGTACTTC	CSVDGAVETQYF
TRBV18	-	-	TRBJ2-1	TGTGCCAGCTCAGGATCCCAGACTTACTACAATGAGCAGTTCTTC	CASSGSQTYYNEQFF
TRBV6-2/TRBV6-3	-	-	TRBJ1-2	TGTGCCAGCAGCCCCACAGGGTCCTATGGCTACACCTTC	CASSPTGSYGYTF
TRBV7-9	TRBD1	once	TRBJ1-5	TGTGCCAGCAGCTCGACAGGGGGCGGCAATCAGCCCCAGCATTTT	CASSSTGGGNQPQHF
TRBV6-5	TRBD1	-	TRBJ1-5	TGTGCCAGCAGCCCACAGGGGGATCAGCCCCAGCATTTT	CASSPQGDQPQHF
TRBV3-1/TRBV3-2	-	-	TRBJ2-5	TGTGCCAGCAGTCAAGAGGCCCTGACCCAGTACTTC	CASSQEALTQYF
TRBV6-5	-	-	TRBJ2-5	TGTGCCAGCACCCGGGTGATAAAAGAGACCCAGTACTTC	CASTRVIKETQYF
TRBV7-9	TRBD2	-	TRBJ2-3	TGTGCCAGCAGCTCCCTGGCGGGGGGGGCACCAGATACGCAGTATTTT	CASSSLAGGAPDTQYF
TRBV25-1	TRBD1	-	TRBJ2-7	TGTGCCAGCAGCCCCGGACAGGGCCACCACTACGAGCAGTACTTC	CASSPGQGHHYEQYF
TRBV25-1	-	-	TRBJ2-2	TGTGCCAGCATGTATGGACAGACCGGGGAGCTGTTTTTT	CASMYGQTGELFF
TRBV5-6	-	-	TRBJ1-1	TGTGCCAGCAGCTTAGGGCAGGGCCTCATGAACACTGAAGCTTTTTTT	CASSLGQGLMNTEAFF
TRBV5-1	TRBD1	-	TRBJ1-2	TGCGCCAGCAGCTTGGAAGGGACAGTAGCTGGCTACACCTTC	CASSLEGTVAGYTF
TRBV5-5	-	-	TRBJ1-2	TGTGCCAGCAGCTTGGCGGGGGATCCGGGCTACACCTTC	CASSLAGDPGYTF
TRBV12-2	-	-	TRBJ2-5	TGTGCAAGTCGCTTAAGGACTAGGACAGAGACCCAGTACTTC	CASRLRTRTETQYF
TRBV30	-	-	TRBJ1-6	TGTGCCTTGCGACAGAGTTATAATTCACCCCTCCACTTT	CALRQSYNSPLHF
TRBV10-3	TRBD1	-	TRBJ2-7	TGTGCCATCAGGACCGACAGGGGAAGCTACGAGCAGTACTTC	CAIRTDRGSYEQYF